This T cell receptor (beta chain) derives from a study of Ad26.COV2.S vaccination and SARS-CoV-2 variants. Study information: The trial was COV1001 and the donor's arm was Ad26.COV2.S. Study-wide points: In vaccinated individuals, spike-specific CD8+ and CD4+ T cell responses reportedly displayed substantial breadth.

Generated by immunoSEQ multiplex PCR, the TCRdb table keeps only in-frame clones and is missing some. Among around 500,000 clones listed, roughly nine tenths were seen once. Comments on this clone: The antigen is unknown.

Treatment of the sample: some 20 received Ad26.COV2.S at low or high dose, single or two shots; about 5 received placebo; per-sample allocation not given. Sampling was done on day 63 after the first vaccine or placebo injection. Recruitment in Boston yielded a donor of adult age, 18-55 years. Germline-derived CDR1 and CDR2 are LNHDA and SQIVND (reference sequence). V trimming: 3 bases; J trimming: 6 bases; junction bases outside the gene matches: 5. This CDR3 comprises 14 residues. This sequence was found in a person between 18 and 59 years old who received the Ad26.COV2.S COVID-19 vaccine or a placebo. Sequences were derived from peripheral blood, sampled in a trial of Ad26.COV2.S vaccine versus placebo. V is TRBV19 and J is TRBJ1-5; 7 bases agree with TRBD1. CDR3 bases: TGTGCCAGTAGTATCGAGGGGGCACGTCAGCCCCAGCATTTT. This encodes CASSIEGARQPQHF. The full variable domain, its missing parts supplied by reference TRBV19 and TRBJ1-5, is DGGITQSPKYLFRKEGQNVTLSCEQNLNHDAMYWYRQDPGQGLRLIYYSQIVNDFQKGDIAEGYSVSREKKESFPLTVTSAQKNPTAFYLCASSIEGARQPQHFGDGTRLSIL.